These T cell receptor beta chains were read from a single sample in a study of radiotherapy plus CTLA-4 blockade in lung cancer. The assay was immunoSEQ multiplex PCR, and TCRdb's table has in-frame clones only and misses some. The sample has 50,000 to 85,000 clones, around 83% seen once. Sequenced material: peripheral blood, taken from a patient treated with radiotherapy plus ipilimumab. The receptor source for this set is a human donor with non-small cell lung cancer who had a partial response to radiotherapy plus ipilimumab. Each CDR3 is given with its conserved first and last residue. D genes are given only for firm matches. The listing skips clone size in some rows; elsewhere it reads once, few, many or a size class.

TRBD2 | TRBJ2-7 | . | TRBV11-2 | TGTGCCAGCAGCTTAGCGTCTAGCGGGAGCCGCTACGAGCAGTACTTC | CASSLASSGSRYEQYF
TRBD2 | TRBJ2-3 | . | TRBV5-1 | TGCGCCAGCAGCTACTCCGGGACTAGTGGTTCGATTAGCACAGATACGCAGTATTTT | CASSYSGTSGSISTDTQYF
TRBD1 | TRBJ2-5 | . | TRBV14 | TGTGCCAGCAGCCACCTCCGGACAGGGTGGGAGACCCAGTACTTC | CASSHLRTGWETQYF
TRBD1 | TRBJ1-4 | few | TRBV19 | TGTGCCAGTAGCGAGACAGGGAATGAAAAACTGTTTTTT | CASSETGNEKLFF
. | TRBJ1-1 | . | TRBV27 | TGTGCCAGCAGCCTGACAACAGGAGAAGCTTTCTTT | CASSLTTGEAFF
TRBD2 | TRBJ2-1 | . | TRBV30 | TGTGCCTGGTTAAGACTAGCGGGACCTGAGCAGTTCTTC | CAWLRLAGPEQFF
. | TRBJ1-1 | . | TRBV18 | TGTGCCAGCTCACCCCAGGGAGGTTATCGCACTGAAGCTTTCTTT | CASSPQGGYRTEAFF
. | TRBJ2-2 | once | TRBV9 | TGTGCCAGCAGCGTAGCTACGGCAGGCGCGAACACCGGGGAGCTGTTTTTT | CASSVATAGANTGELFF
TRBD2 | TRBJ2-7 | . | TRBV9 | TGTGCCAGCAGCGTAGCACTAGCGGCCTACGAGCAGTACTTC | CASSVALAAYEQYF
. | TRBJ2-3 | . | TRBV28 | TGTGCCAGCAGTCCCTTTGCGACTATCAAGGATACGCAGTATTTT | CASSPFATIKDTQYF